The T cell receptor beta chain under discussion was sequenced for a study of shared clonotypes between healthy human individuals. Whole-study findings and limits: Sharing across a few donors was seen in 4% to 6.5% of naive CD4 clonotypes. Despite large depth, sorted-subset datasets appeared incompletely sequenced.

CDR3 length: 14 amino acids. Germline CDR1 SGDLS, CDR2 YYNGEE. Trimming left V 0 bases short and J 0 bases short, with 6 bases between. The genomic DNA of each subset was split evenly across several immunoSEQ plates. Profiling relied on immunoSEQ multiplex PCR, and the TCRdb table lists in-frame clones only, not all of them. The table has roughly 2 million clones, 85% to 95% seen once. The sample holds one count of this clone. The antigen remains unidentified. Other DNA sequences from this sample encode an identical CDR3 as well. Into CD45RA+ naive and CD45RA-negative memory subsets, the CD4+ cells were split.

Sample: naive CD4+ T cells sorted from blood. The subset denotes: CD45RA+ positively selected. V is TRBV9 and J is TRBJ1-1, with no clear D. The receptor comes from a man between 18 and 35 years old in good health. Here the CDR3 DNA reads TGTGCCAGCAGCGTAGGACGATTGAACACTGAAGCTTTCTTT. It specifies CASSVGRLNTEAFF.